Shown below are 16 T cell receptor beta chains from a single sample sequenced in a study of beta chain features in type 1 diabetes. Expressed TCRB transcripts were sequenced after all isolated RNA was converted to cDNA. Only in-frame clones appear in the TCRdb table, and some are missing; sequencing was by immunoSEQ multiplex PCR. The sample shows under 400,000 clones, around 20% of them seen only once. Source material: naive CD4+ T cells from blood. These receptors all come from a woman under 30 in good health.

The chain combines TRBV9 with TRBJ2-1; D may be TRBD1 (5 bases). Trimming shortened V by 0 bases and J by 8 bases, and 15 bases separated the two germline ends. This CDR3 has 15 amino acids. Germline lookup yields CDR1 SGDLS and CDR2 YYNGEE. CDR3 nucleotides: TGTGCCAGCAGCGTAGACCAAGGACACCGCGATGAGCAGTTCTTC. Amino acid sequence: CASSVDQGHRDEQFF.

This clone was counted between two and nine times. The J gene is TRBJ1-5, the V gene TRBV4-1; tentative D call: TRBD1 (6 bases). CDR1 and CDR2 from the germline V gene are MGHRA and YSYEKL. With 4 bases removed from V and 5 bases from J, the gap between germline ends came to 21 bases. The CDR3 runs 17 residues. The CDR3 DNA sequence: TGCGCCAGCAGCCTTCAATCAGGAGGGGGGGCGCATCAGCCCCAGCATTTT. Translation gives CASSLQSGGGAHQPQHF.

The chain combines TRBV4-1 with TRBJ2-7; 8 bases align to TRBD1. The CDR3 has 16 residues. Trimming removed 2 bases from V and 4 bases from J; junction bases left unmatched: 10. Germline-derived CDR1 and CDR2 are MGHRA and YSYEKL. The CDR3 region is CASSQSLQGAWYEQYF. The DNA of the CDR3 is TGCGCCAGCAGCCAAAGCCTGCAGGGGGCATGGTACGAGCAGTACTTC.

The J gene is TRBJ2-7, the V gene TRBV11-2; 7 nucleotides line up with TRBD2. This CDR3 is built from 15 residues. The junction had 8 bases not matched to a gene; V was cut back by 4 bases and J by 2 bases. CDR1 and CDR2 from the germline V gene are SGHAT and FQNNGV. CDR3 nucleotides: TGTGCCAGCAGCTCCTCTAGCGGAACTACCTACGAGCAGTACTTC. It is translated as CASSSSSGTTYEQYF.

The chain joins TRBV30 to TRBJ2-2; D not resolved. This CDR3 is built from 15 residues. Trimming removed 3 bases at V and 2 bases at J, with 13 bases between. The germline CDR1 and CDR2 sequences are GTSNPN and SVGIG (reference sequence). The CDR3 sequence is CAWRSIRSNTGELFF. Here the CDR3 DNA reads TGTGCCTGGAGGTCGATCAGGTCCAACACCGGGGAGCTGTTTTTT.

CDR3 residues: CAWVGGGRDQPQHF. For the CDR3, the DNA is TGTGCCTGGGTCGGGGGGGGTAGGGATCAGCCCCAGCATTTT. The chain is built from TRBV30 and TRBJ1-5, with D possibly TRBD1 on 5 matching bases. The V gene lost 5 bases and the J gene lost 5 bases, with 16 bases spanning the gap. The CDR3 runs 14 residues. The germline V gene encodes CDR1 GTSNPN and CDR2 SVGIG (reference sequence).

The V gene is TRBV10-3, the J gene TRBJ2-1, with TRBD1 as a possible D gene (5 bases). Trimming stripped 4 bases from V and 3 bases from J, with 13 bases between. There are 15 residues in the CDR3. Germline assignment: CDR1 ENHRY and CDR2 SYGVKD. The CDR3 DNA sequence: TGTGCCATCAGTGTGGCCAGGGCCCACTACAATGAGCAGTTCTTC. It yields the protein CAISVARAHYNEQFF.

This clone has more than one count but fewer than ten. The V call is TRBV6-6, the J call TRBJ2-5, with D tentatively TRBD2 (5 bases). V was pared by 0 bases and J by 5 bases, with 13 bases between. This CDR3 has 15 amino acids. The V gene's germline CDR1 is MNHNY and CDR2 SVGAGI (reference sequence). The CDR3: CASSYSRLGEETQYF. CDR3 nucleotides: TGTGCCAGCAGTTACTCCAGGCTTGGGGAGGAGACCCAGTACTTC.

This clone showed up just a few times. CDR3 sequence reads: CASMATGVYEQYF. The CDR3 DNA sequence: TGCGCCAGCATGGCGACAGGGGTCTACGAGCAGTACTTC. This chain connects TRBV5-1 to TRBJ2-7, with 8 bases identical to TRBD1. Unmatched junction bases numbered 5, after V lost 6 bases and J lost 3 bases. Germline lookup yields CDR1 SGHRS and CDR2 YFSETQ. The CDR3 has 13 amino acids.

The rearrangement links TRBV7-9 to TRBJ2-5, with 7 bases that match TRBD1. Near its end, the DNA agrees better with TRBJ2-7, so the J call may be wrong. The CDR3 length is 12 residues. Germline assignment: CDR1 SEHNR and CDR2 FQNEAQ (reference sequence). CDR3 residues: CASGDSPYEQYF. Here the CDR3 DNA reads TGTGCCAGTGGGGACAGCCCCTACGAGCAGTACTTC.

The chain recombines TRBV11-2 with TRBJ2-1, with 11 bases matching TRBD2. This CDR3 region has 17 residues. Germline lookup yields CDR1 SGHAT and CDR2 FQNNGV. Unmatched junction bases numbered 14, after V lost 6 bases and J lost 7 bases. CDR3 loop: CASRQPGLAVKGNEQFF. In nucleotides, the CDR3 is TGTGCCAGCAGACAACCGGGACTAGCGGTTAAAGGTAATGAGCAGTTCTTC.

V and J are TRBV7-2 and TRBJ2-3; 10 bases align to TRBD2. The CDR3 length is 17 residues. The trim removed 4 bases at V and 0 bases at J, leaving 7 bases unmatched. Germline V gene data show CDR1 as SGHTA and CDR2 as FQGNSA. The CDR3 DNA sequence: TGTGCCAGCAGCTCCCCGTTACTAGCGGGGAGCACAGATACGCAGTATTTT. Translation: CASSSPLLAGSTDTQYF.

This clone turned up a few times. This chain joins TRBV7-2 and TRBJ2-2; the match to TRBD2 covers 15 bases. Germline V gene lookup returns CDR1 SGHTA and CDR2 FQGNSA. V lost 5 bases, J lost 1 base, and 5 bases stayed unmatched. The CDR3 loop spans 18 amino acids. The CDR3 region has the DNA TGTGCCAGCAGCCAGCCGGGACTAGCGGGGGGGAACACCGGGGAGCTGTTTTTT. Its protein product is CASSQPGLAGGNTGELFF.

This sequence joins TRBV4-1 and TRBJ2-7; tentatively, D is TRBD1 (5 bases). Looked up from germline, CDR1 is MGHRA and CDR2 is YSYEKL. The CDR3 is made up of 15 amino acids. V was cut by 1 base and J by 6 bases, with 16 bases left in between. The CDR3 is CASSQAEDSLTEQYF. The CDR3 coding sequence is TGCGCCAGCAGCCAAGCTGAAGACAGCCTAACCGAGCAGTACTTC.

The chain is built from TRBV4-2 and TRBJ2-5; D is possibly TRBD2 (6 bases). Trimming took 2 bases from V and 5 from J, leaving 21 bases between them. This CDR3 contains 17 residues. Germline V gene lookup returns CDR1 LGHNA and CDR2 YNFKEQ. The CDR3 nucleotides read TGTGCCAGCAGCCAATTAGCGGAAGACGGCTCCGGGGAGACCCAGTACTTC. It encodes CASSQLAEDGSGETQYF.

About this clone itself: Other DNA sequences of this sample code for an identical CDR3. The rearrangement uses TRBV12-5 and TRBJ2-6, with unresolved D. This CDR3 region has 13 residues. Trimming pared 6 bases from V and 0 bases from J, leaving 3 bases between. Germline CDR1 LGHNT, CDR2 FRNRAP. CDR3 in amino acids: CASGLSGANVLTF. DNA for the CDR3: TGTGCTAGTGGCCTCTCTGGGGCCAACGTCCTGACTTTC.